These 30 T cell receptor beta chains were all obtained from the same sample, sequenced in a study of blood T cell repertoires in COVID-19. Some clones are missing from TCRdb's copy, which holds only in-frame ones; the method was immunoSEQ multiplex PCR. This table holds 100,000 to 150,000 clones, about 70% found once. Material: peripheral blood. Source of these receptors: a woman in her seventies with acute or convalescent COVID-19.

The chain combines TRBV11-3 with TRBJ1-6; D unclear. V was clipped by 2 bases and J by 8 bases, with 7 bases between them. This CDR3 contains 13 residues. Germline CDR1 and CDR2: SGHNT and YENEEA. CDR3: CASSLQADSPLHF. DNA of the CDR3: TGTGCCAGCAGCTTACAGGCCGATTCACCCCTCCACTTT.

V and J are TRBV19 and TRBJ1-6, with D possibly TRBD1 on 5 matching bases. V lost 4 bases and J lost 1, with 8 bases in between. Germline CDR1 reads LNHDA; CDR2 reads SQIVND (reference sequence). There are 15 residues in the CDR3. The CDR3 here is CASSTDTSYNSPLHF. The CDR3 DNA reads as TGTGCCAGTAGTACGGACACATCCTATAATTCACCCCTCCACTTT.

The count of this clone is one. The rearrangement uses TRBV10-3 and TRBJ1-2; D possibly corresponds to TRBD1 (6 bases). V was pared by 7 bases and J by 2 bases, with 11 bases between. CDR3 size: 13 residues. Looked up from germline, CDR1 is ENHRY and CDR2 is SYGVKD. CDR3 bases: TGTGCCATCACTAGGGACACAAACTATGGCTACACCTTC. Protein sequence: CAITRDTNYGYTF.

The gene calls are TRBV10-1 and TRBJ1-1; 11 positions agree with TRBD1. J was trimmed by 4 bases and V by 2 bases; bases with no gene match: 6. The germline V gene encodes CDR1 WNHNN and CDR2 SYGVQD (reference sequence). This CDR3 has 16 residues. CDR3 DNA: TGCGCCAGCAGTGAGAGGACAGGGGGCGATCGCACTGAAGCTTTCTTT. As protein: CASSERTGGDRTEAFF.

The chain has TRBV7-2 and TRBJ2-1, with 7 nucleotides matching TRBD2. The V gene end was trimmed by 2 bases and the J gene end by 9 bases; junction bases not matched to a gene: 10. Germline assignment: CDR1 SGHTA and CDR2 FQGNSA. The CDR3 runs 15 residues. For the CDR3, the DNA is TGTGCCAGCAGCTTAATTTCGGGGGGAGACGGTGAGCAGTTCTTC. It is translated as CASSLISGGDGEQFF. The whole variable domain, remainder taken from reference TRBV7-2 and TRBJ2-1, is GAGVSQSPSNKVTEKGKDVELRCDPISGHTALYWYRQSLGQGLEFLIYFQGNSAPDKSGLPSDRFSAERTGGSVSTLTIQRTQQEDSAVYLCASSLISGGDGEQFFGPGTRLTVL.

The gene calls are TRBV7-6 and TRBJ2-3, with D possibly TRBD2 on 5 matching bases. CDR1 SGHVS and CDR2 FNYEAQ come from the germline V gene. CDR3 size: 17 residues. The germline V and J ends were trimmed by 1 base and 1 base, with 15 bases remaining between them. The CDR3 sequence: CASSLEVPGFGTDTQYF. CDR3 nucleotide sequence: TGTGCCAGCAGCTTAGAGGTTCCGGGGTTCGGCACAGATACGCAGTATTTT.

The chain carries TRBV18 and TRBJ2-2; D is undetermined. Germline V CDR1 and CDR2: KGHSH, LQKENI. The CDR3 loop spans 15 amino acids. V lost 3 bases, J lost 0 bases, and 8 bases lay in between. The CDR3 loop is CASSPNSANTGELFF. For the CDR3, the DNA is TGTGCCAGCTCACCCAACTCCGCGAACACCGGGGAGCTGTTTTTT.

The chain combines TRBV27 with TRBJ2-1; 8 nucleotides align to TRBD1. CDR3 size: 15 residues. CDR1 is MNHEY and CDR2 is SMNVEV in the germline V gene (reference sequence). With 0 bases clipped from V and 8 bases from J, the junction kept 6 bases outside the gene matches. The CDR3 DNA reads TGTGCCAGCAGTTTATCGGGACAGGATGGTCATGAGCAGTTCTTC. Protein sequence: CASSLSGQDGHEQFF.

This clone was seen only once. This chain uses TRBV11-2 with TRBJ1-1, with a possible D match to TRBD1 (6 bases). This CDR3 is 12 amino acids long. The germline V and J ends were trimmed by 3 bases and 5 bases, with 7 bases remaining between them. The germline CDR1 and CDR2 sequences are SGHAT and FQNNGV. The CDR3 DNA is TGTGCCAGCAGCTTCGACAGGACTGAAGCTTTCTTT. Translated, it gives CASSFDRTEAFF.

The chain links TRBV9 to TRBJ1-1; the D is unclear. V was shortened by 0 bases and J by 3 bases, with 12 bases between the two germline ends. This CDR3 comprises 15 residues. Germline CDR1 is SGDLS and CDR2 is YYNGEE. The CDR3 sequence: CASSVVGYADTEAFF. The CDR3 region has the DNA TGTGCCAGCAGCGTAGTGGGTTACGCGGACACTGAAGCTTTCTTT.

This clone turned up a few times. The CDR3 region has the DNA TGCAGTGCTACCGACAGAGCCGAGCAGTACTTC. It specifies CSATDRAEQYF. The rearrangement links TRBV20-1 to TRBJ2-7; D might be TRBD1 (5 bases). Trimming cost V 4 bases and J 6 bases, with 10 bases left between them. The length of the CDR3 is 11 residues. The germline CDR1 and CDR2 sequences are DFQATT and SNEGSKA (reference sequence).

The chain is built from TRBV10-1 and TRBJ2-5, with 10 positions matching TRBD1. CDR3 length: 14 amino acids. The germline gives CDR1 WNHNN, CDR2 SYGVQD (reference sequence). The J segment lost 9 bases and the V segment lost 2 bases, leaving 6 bases of the junction unmatched. The CDR3 coding sequence is TGCGCCAGCAGTGAGGCGACAGGGGGCACCGCCCAGTACTTC. Its protein is CASSEATGGTAQYF.

The V gene is TRBV3-1 (or the pseudogene TRBV3-2), the J gene TRBJ2-1, with TRBD2 matching 13 bases. This CDR3 has 17 amino acids. Germline loops: CDR1 LGHDT, CDR2 YNNKEL (reference sequence). The V gene end was trimmed by 4 bases and the J gene end by 0 bases; junction bases not matched to a gene: 3. CDR3 sequence: CASSRGTSGTSYNEQFF. The CDR3 DNA sequence: TGTGCCAGCAGCCGGGGGACTAGCGGGACCTCCTACAATGAGCAGTTCTTC.

This clone was picked up a small number of times. This chain uses TRBV4-1 with TRBJ1-2; D unresolved. The CDR3 spans 16 residues. Trimming took 2 bases from V and 4 from J, leaving 17 bases between them. Per germline, CDR1 MGHRA and CDR2 YSYEKL. The CDR3 nucleotides are TGCGCCAGCAGCCAACCAAACTCCGGGTTGAGCTATGGCTACACCTTC. It yields the protein CASSQPNSGLSYGYTF.

This clone was observed a single time. Other DNA sequences within the sample encode an identical CDR3. V usage is TRBV7-9 and J usage is TRBJ2-2; a possible D gene is TRBD2 (5 bases). Per germline, CDR1 SEHNR and CDR2 FQNEAQ (reference sequence). The CDR3 is 15 amino acids. V lost 1 base to trimming and J lost 4 bases, with 10 bases between them. Here the CDR3 reads CASSLGSGATGELFF. In DNA form, the CDR3 reads TGTGCCAGCAGCTTAGGGAGCGGCGCCACCGGGGAGCTGTTTTTT.

The J gene is TRBJ2-2, the V gene TRBV3-1 (or the pseudogene TRBV3-2); 9 bases map to TRBD1. The CDR3 contains 14 residues. Trimming cost V 6 bases and J 4 bases; bases outside gene matches: 3. CDR1 and CDR2 from the germline V gene are LGHDT and YNNKEL (reference sequence). The CDR3 bases are TGTGCCAGCAGGACAGGGGGGAGCACCGGGGAGCTGTTTTTT. Its protein product is CASRTGGSTGELFF.

The genes are TRBV4-3 and TRBJ1-2; tentative D call: TRBD1 (5 bases). The germline V gene encodes CDR1 LGHNA and CDR2 YSLEER. CDR3 length equals 13 residues. Between the trimmed V and J ends, which lost 4 bases and 6 bases, there was a span of 12 bases. CDR3 residues: CASSPQGWNGYTF. The CDR3 DNA reads as TGCGCCAGCAGCCCCCAGGGCTGGAATGGCTACACCTTC.

This clone was recorded only once. V and J are TRBV30 and TRBJ2-7; D is perhaps TRBD1 (6 bases). This CDR3 has 15 residues. The germline V gene encodes CDR1 GTSNPN and CDR2 SVGIG (reference sequence). Deletions cut 0 bases from V and 1 base from J, with 13 bases between. For the CDR3, the DNA is TGTGCCTGGAGTGTAAGGGGGACATTTTCCTACGAGCAGTACTTC. It specifies CAWSVRGTFSYEQYF.

In its sample, this clone was seen a few times. The chain carries TRBV18 and TRBJ2-7; D is possibly TRBD1 (5 bases). CDR1 is KGHSH and CDR2 is LQKENI in the germline V gene. V was trimmed by 2 bases and J by 0 bases, leaving 8 bases between them. This CDR3 has 14 amino acids. This chain's CDR3 is CASSPFDSSYEQYF. CDR3 coding DNA: TGTGCCAGCTCACCATTCGACAGCTCCTACGAGCAGTACTTC.

This chain connects TRBV2 to TRBJ1-5, with D uncertain. V was clipped by 7 bases and J by 0 bases, with 10 bases between them. Germline lookup yields CDR1 SNHLY and CDR2 FYNNEI. The CDR3 runs to 14 residues. The CDR3 loop is CASKRDYSNQPQHF. In nucleotides, the CDR3 is TGTGCCAGCAAAAGAGATTATAGCAATCAGCCCCAGCATTTT.

J is TRBJ1-1 and V is TRBV6-2 or TRBV6-3; possibly TRBD1 for D (6 bases). Trimming removed 6 bases from V and 9 bases from J, with 20 bases in between. This CDR3 has 14 residues. CDR1 MNHEY and CDR2 SVGEGT come from the germline V gene. The CDR3 region has the DNA TGTGCCAGCAGCAAACAGACAGGTTCTCCAAAAGCTTTCTTT. Its protein product is CASSKQTGSPKAFF.

V and J are TRBV27 and TRBJ2-2; a weak D match, TRBD2 (6 bases). The V gene's germline CDR1 is MNHEY and CDR2 SMNVEV (reference sequence). This CDR3 spans 14 amino acids. The germline V and J ends were trimmed by 4 bases and 4 bases, with 10 bases remaining between them. The CDR3 sequence is CASSYQGGTGELFF. The CDR3 nucleotides are TGTGCCAGCAGTTACCAGGGAGGCACCGGGGAGCTGTTTTTT.

The rearrangement links TRBV9 to TRBJ2-3; 11 bases align to TRBD2. The CDR3 covers 18 residues. CDR1 and CDR2 from the germline V gene are SGDLS and YYNGEE. Trimming removed 0 bases from V and 4 bases from J; junction bases left unmatched: 10. The DNA of the CDR3 is TGTGCCAGCAGCGTAGACGGGGTAGCGGGAGGGCCGGCAGATACGCAGTATTTT. It translates to CASSVDGVAGGPADTQYF. Complete variable domain (other parts from reference TRBV9 and TRBJ2-3): DSGVTQTPKHLITATGQRVTLRCSPRSGDLSVYWYQQSLDQGLQFLIQYYNGEERAKGNILERFSAQQFPDLHSELNLSSLELGDSALYFCASSVDGVAGGPADTQYFGPGTRLTVL.

This rearrangement joins TRBV7-8 to TRBJ1-5; 7 bases line up with TRBD1. The V segment lost 5 bases and the J segment 7 bases; nucleotides outside the gene matches: 11. Germline CDR1 and CDR2: SGHVS and FQNEAQ. The CDR3 length is 15 residues. In nucleotides, the CDR3 is TGTGCCAGCAGCCAGAATGACAGGGTATTCCAGCCCCAGCATTTT. Translation gives CASSQNDRVFQPQHF.

The rearrangement joins TRBV11-2 to TRBJ2-3; TRBD1 aligns across 9 bases. J lost 4 bases, V lost 4 bases, and 9 bases had no gene match. Germline values: CDR1 SGHAT, CDR2 FQNNGV. This CDR3 is 16 amino acids long. In nucleotides, the CDR3 is TGTGCCAGCAGCTCGGGACAGGGTACAGCATCAGATACGCAGTATTTT. Translation: CASSSGQGTASDTQYF.

The rearrangement links TRBV5-1 to TRBJ1-3; TRBD1 agrees at 9 bases. Germline CDR1 and CDR2: SGHRS and YFSETQ. The V gene end was trimmed by 6 bases and the J gene end by 3 bases; junction bases not matched to a gene: 4. CDR3 length equals 14 residues. CDR3 nucleotide sequence: TGCGCCAGCAAACAGGGGGCGTTTGGAAACACCATATATTTT. It encodes CASKQGAFGNTIYF.

The V call is TRBV6-2 or TRBV6-3, the J call TRBJ2-4, with 9 bases lining up with TRBD2. The CDR3 is made up of 18 amino acids. CDR1 and CDR2 from the germline V gene are MNHEY and SVGEGT. The J segment lost 0 bases and the V segment lost 2 bases, leaving 8 bases of the junction unmatched. CDR3 coding DNA: TGTGCCAGCAGTTACACGAGCGGGGGGCCACTAGCCAAAAACATTCAGTACTTC. Translating it yields CASSYTSGGPLAKNIQYF.

This clone occurred a few times. The rearrangement joins TRBV28 to TRBJ1-3, with D tentatively TRBD1 (6 bases). Germline V gene sequence: CDR1 MDHEN, CDR2 SYDVKM. Deletions cut 7 bases from V and 2 bases from J, with 12 bases between. The CDR3 loop spans 14 amino acids. The CDR3 is CASISTGTGNTIYF. DNA of the CDR3: TGTGCCAGCATATCCACAGGGACTGGAAACACCATATATTTT.

This chain joins TRBV19 and TRBJ2-3; 9 nucleotides agree with TRBD1. The germline V gene encodes CDR1 LNHDA and CDR2 SQIVND (reference sequence). The ends lost 3 bases at V and 3 bases at J; junction bases unmatched: 4. The length of the CDR3 is 15 residues. In DNA, the CDR3 is TGTGCCAGTAGTATCGCACAGGGGGCGACAGATACGCAGTATTTT. It yields the protein CASSIAQGATDTQYF.

The V call is TRBV4-3, the J call TRBJ2-7; 10 nucleotides agree with TRBD1. CDR1 is LGHNA, CDR2 YSLEER, per germline. This CDR3 contains 13 residues. J gave up 5 bases and V 4 bases, and 2 bases lay outside the gene matches. The CDR3 region is CASSRDRGNEQYF. CDR3 DNA: TGCGCCAGCAGCCGGGACAGGGGAAACGAGCAGTACTTC.